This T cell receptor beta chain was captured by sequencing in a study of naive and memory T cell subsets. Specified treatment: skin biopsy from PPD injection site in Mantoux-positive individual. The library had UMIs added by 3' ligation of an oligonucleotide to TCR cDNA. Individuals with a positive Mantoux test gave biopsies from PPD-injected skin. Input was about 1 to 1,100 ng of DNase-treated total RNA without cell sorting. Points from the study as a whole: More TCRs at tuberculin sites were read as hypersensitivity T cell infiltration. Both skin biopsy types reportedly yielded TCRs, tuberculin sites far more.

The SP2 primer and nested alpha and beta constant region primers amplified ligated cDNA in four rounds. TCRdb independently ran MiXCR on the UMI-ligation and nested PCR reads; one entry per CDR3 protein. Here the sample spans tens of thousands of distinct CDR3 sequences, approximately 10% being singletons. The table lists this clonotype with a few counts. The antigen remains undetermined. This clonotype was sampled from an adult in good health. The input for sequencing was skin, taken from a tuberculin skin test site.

The CDR3 coding sequence is TGTGCCAGCAGCCCTCATCATCCTGCTACGGGACACCTTTCCACCGGGGAGCTGTTTTTT. It yields the protein CASSPHHPATGHLSTGELFF. The chain employs TRBV14 and TRBJ2-2; TRBD1 is a possible D gene (6 bases). The CDR3 totals 20 residues. V was pared by 4 bases and J by 4 bases, with 28 bases between. Germline CDR1 reads SGHDN; CDR2 reads FVKESK.